This TCR beta chain is from a study of early T cells in non-severe SARS-CoV-2 infection. Study information: Unpaired chains resulted from sequencing bulk RNA of unsorted whole blood.

This CDR3 comprises 11 residues. Trimming took off 3 bases at V and 8 bases at J, with 5 bases between the two ends. CDR1 and CDR2 from the germline V gene are SEHNR and FQNEAQ (reference sequence). A few counts support this clonotype. What it binds is not known. Study findings and constraints: Using VDJdb, the matching emphasized anti-spike CD8 responses while missing private and CD4 specificities.

Each cDNA molecule carried a unique molecular identifier. Each CDR3 protein gets one entry after TCRdb re-called the 5' RACE reads with MiXCR. The sample yields tens of thousands of distinct CDR3 sequences, roughly 12% seen once. The gene calls are TRBV7-9 and TRBJ2-1; the D is unclear. The sequence derives from an adult who was a healthcare worker with PCR-confirmed SARS-CoV-2 infection or an uninfected control (not recorded which). Sequenced sample: whole blood. The CDR3 reads CASSFGDEQFF. CDR3 in DNA: TGTGCCAGCAGCTTTGGGGATGAGCAGTTCTTC.